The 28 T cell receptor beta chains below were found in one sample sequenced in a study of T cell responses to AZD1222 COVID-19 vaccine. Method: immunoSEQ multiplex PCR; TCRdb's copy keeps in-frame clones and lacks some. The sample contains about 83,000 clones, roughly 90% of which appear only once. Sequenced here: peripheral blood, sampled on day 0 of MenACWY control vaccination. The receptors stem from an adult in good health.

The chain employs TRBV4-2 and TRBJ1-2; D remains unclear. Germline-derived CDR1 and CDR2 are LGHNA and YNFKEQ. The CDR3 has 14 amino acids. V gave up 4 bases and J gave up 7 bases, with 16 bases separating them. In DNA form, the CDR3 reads TGTGCCAGCAGCCCGCGGAGGGAGCCTACTGGCTACACCTTC. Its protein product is CASSPRREPTGYTF.

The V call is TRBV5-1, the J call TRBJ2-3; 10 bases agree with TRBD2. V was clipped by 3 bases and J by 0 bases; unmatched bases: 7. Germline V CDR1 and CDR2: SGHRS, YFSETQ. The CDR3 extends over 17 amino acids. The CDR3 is CASSSLLAGGSTDTQYF. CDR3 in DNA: TGCGCCAGCAGCTCCCTATTAGCGGGAGGCAGCACAGATACGCAGTATTTT.

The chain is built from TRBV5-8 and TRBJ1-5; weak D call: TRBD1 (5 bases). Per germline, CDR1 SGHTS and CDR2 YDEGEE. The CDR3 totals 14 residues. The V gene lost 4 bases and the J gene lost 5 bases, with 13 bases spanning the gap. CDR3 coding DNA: TGTGCCAGCAGCAAGGGACGGCGAGATCAGCCCCAGCATTTT. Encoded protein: CASSKGRRDQPQHF.

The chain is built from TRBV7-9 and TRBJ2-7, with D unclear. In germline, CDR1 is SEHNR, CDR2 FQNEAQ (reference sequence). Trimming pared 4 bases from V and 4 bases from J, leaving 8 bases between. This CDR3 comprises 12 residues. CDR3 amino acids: CASSSLGYEQYF. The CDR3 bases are TGTGCCAGCAGCTCCTTGGGGTACGAGCAGTACTTC. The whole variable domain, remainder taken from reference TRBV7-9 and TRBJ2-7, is DTGVSQNPRHKITKRGQNVTFRCDPISEHNRLYWYRQTLGQGPEFLTYFQNEAQLEKSRLLSDRFSAERPKGSFSTLEIQRTEQGDSAMYLCASSSLGYEQYFGPGTRLTVT.

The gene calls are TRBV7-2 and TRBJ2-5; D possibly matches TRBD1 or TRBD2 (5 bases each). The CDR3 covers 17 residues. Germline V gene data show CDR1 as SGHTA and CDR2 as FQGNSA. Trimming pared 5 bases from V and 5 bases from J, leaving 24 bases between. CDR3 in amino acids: CASSTPGALGVAETQYF. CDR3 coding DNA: TGTGCCAGCAGCACACCCGGGGCGCTTGGGGTGGCTGAGACCCAGTACTTC.

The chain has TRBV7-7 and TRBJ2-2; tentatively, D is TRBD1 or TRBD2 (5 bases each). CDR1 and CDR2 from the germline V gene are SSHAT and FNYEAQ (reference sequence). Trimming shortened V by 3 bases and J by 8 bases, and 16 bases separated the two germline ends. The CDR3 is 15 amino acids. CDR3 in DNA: TGTGCCAGCAGCTTCGAGATCGGGGCACAGGGGGAGCTGTTTTTT. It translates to CASSFEIGAQGELFF.

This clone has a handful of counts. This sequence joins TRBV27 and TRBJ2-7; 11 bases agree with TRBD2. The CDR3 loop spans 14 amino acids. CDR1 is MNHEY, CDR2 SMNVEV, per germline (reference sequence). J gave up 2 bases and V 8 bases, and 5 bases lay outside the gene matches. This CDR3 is CASRGTSGPYEQYF. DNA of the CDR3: TGTGCCAGCCGAGGGACTAGCGGTCCCTACGAGCAGTACTTC.

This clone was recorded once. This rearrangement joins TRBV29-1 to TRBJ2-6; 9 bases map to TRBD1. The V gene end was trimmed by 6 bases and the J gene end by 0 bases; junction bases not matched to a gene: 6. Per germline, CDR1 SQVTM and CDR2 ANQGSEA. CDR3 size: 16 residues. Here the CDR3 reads CSVEQGASSGANVLTF. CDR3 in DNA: TGCAGCGTCGAACAGGGGGCCAGCTCTGGGGCCAACGTCCTGACTTTC.

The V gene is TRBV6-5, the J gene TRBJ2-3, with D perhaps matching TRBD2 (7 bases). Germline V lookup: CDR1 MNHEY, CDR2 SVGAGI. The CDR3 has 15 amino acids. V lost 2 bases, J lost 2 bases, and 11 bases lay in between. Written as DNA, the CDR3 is TGTGCCAGCAGTTACGCGGGGGACAACACAGATACGCAGTATTTT. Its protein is CASSYAGDNTDTQYF.

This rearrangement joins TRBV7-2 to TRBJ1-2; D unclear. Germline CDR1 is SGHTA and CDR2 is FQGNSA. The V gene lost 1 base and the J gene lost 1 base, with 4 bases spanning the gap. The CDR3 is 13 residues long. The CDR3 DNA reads TGTGCCAGCAGCTTAGGGCTTAACTATGGCTACACCTTC. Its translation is CASSLGLNYGYTF.

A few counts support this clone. Here the CDR3 reads CASTEQWQYTGELFF. The CDR3 bases are TGTGCCAGCACCGAGCAATGGCAGTACACCGGGGAGCTGTTTTTT. The chain recombines TRBV28 with TRBJ2-2; D is ambiguous. The germline CDR1 and CDR2 sequences are MDHEN and SYDVKM. This CDR3 is built from 15 residues. V lost 7 bases, J lost 3 bases, and 15 bases lay in between. The variable domain in full, with the rest retrieved from reference TRBV28 and TRBJ2-2, is DVKVTQSSRYLVKRTGEKVFLECVQDMDHENMFWYRQDPGLGLRLIYFSYDVKMKEKGDIPEGYSVSREKKERFSLILESASTNQTSMYLCASTEQWQYTGELFFGEGSRLTVL.

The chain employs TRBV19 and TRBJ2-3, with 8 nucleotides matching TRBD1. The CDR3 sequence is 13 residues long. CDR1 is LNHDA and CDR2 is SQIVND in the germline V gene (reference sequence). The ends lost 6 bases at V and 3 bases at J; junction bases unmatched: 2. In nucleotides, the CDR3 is TGTGCCAGTAGGCACAGGGGGACAGATACGCAGTATTTT. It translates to CASRHRGTDTQYF. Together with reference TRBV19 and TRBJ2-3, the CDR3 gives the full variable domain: DGGITQSPKYLFRKEGQNVTLSCEQNLNHDAMYWYRQDPGQGLRLIYYSQIVNDFQKGDIAEGYSVSREKKESFPLTVTSAQKNPTAFYLCASRHRGTDTQYFGPGTRLTVL.

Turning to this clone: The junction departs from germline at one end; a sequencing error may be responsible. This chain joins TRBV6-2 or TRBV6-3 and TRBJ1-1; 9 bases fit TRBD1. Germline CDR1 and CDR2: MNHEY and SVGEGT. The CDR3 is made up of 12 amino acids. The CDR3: CASSHQDRGHRF. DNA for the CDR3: TGTGCCAGCAGCCACCAGGACAGGGGTCACCGATTT.

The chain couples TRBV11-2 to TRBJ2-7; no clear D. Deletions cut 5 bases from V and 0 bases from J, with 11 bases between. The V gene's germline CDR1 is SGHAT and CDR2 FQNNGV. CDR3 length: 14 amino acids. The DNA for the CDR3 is TGTGCCAGCAGCGCCCAGATGGCCTCCTACGAGCAGTACTTC. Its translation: CASSAQMASYEQYF.

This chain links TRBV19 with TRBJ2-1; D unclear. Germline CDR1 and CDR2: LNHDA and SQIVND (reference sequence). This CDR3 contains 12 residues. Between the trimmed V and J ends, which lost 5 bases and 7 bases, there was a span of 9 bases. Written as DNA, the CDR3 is TGTGCCAGTAGTGCAGAACGTAATGAGCAGTTCTTC. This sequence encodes CASSAERNEQFF.

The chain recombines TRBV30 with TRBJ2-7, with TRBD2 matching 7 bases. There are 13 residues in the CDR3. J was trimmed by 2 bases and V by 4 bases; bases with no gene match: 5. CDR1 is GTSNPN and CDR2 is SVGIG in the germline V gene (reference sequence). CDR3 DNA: TGTGCCTGGAAGCGGGGAGATCCCTACGAGCAGTACTTC. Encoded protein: CAWKRGDPYEQYF.

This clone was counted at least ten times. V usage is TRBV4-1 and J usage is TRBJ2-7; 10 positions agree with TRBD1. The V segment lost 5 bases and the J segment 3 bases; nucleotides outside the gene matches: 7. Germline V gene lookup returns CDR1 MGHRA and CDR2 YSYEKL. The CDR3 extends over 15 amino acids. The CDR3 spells CASSGRDRGFYEQYF. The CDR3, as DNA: TGCGCCAGCAGCGGCCGGGACAGGGGATTCTACGAGCAGTACTTC.

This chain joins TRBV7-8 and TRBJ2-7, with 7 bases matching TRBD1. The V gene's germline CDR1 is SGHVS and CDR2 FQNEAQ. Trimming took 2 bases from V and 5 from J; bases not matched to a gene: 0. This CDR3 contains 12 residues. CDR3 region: CASSLTGDEQYF. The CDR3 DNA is TGTGCCAGCAGCTTAACAGGGGACGAGCAGTACTTC.

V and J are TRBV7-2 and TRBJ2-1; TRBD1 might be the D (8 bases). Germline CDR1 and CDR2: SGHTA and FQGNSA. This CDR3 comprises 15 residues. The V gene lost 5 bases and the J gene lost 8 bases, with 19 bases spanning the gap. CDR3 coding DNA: TGTGCCAGCAGCCCTGACAGGGGAGGGATTTATGAGCAGTTCTTC. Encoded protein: CASSPDRGGIYEQFF.

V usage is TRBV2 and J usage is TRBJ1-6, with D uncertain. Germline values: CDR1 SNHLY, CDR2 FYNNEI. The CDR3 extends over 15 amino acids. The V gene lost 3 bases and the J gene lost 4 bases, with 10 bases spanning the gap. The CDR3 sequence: CASSDRTGYNSPLHF. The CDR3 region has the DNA TGTGCCAGCAGTGATCGGACGGGTTATAATTCACCCCTCCACTTT.

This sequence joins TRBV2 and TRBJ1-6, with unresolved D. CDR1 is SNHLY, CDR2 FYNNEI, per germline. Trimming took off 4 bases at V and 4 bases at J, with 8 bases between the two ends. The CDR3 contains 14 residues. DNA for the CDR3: TGTGCCAGCAGTGCCGTCCGTTATAATTCACCCCTCCACTTT. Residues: CASSAVRYNSPLHF. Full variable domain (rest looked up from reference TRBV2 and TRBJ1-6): EPEVTQTPSHQVTQMGQEVILRCVPISNHLYFYWYRQILGQKVEFLVSFYNNEISEKSEIFDDQFSVERPDGSNFTLKIRSTKLEDSAMYFCASSAVRYNSPLHFGNGTRLTVT.

CDR3 coding DNA: TGTGCCAGCAGTTACCCCCCCGATACGCAGTATTTT. Translating it yields CASSYPPDTQYF. This chain joins TRBV6-2 or TRBV6-3 and TRBJ2-3; D gene uncertain. V was clipped by 2 bases and J by 6 bases, with 6 bases between them. This CDR3 comprises 12 residues. CDR1 and CDR2 (germline): MNHEY, SVGEGT.

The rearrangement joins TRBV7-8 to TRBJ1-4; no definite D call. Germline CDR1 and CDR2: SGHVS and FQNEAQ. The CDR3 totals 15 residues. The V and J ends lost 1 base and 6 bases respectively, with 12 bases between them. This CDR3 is CASSLERQNHEKLFF. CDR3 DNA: TGTGCCAGCAGCTTAGAGAGGCAGAATCATGAAAAACTGTTTTTT.

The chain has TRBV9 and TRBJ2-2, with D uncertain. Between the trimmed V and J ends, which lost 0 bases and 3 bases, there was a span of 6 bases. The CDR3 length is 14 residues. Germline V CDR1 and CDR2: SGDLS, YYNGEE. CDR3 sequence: CASSVDGDTGELFF. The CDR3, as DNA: TGTGCCAGCAGCGTAGACGGAGACACCGGGGAGCTGTTTTTT.

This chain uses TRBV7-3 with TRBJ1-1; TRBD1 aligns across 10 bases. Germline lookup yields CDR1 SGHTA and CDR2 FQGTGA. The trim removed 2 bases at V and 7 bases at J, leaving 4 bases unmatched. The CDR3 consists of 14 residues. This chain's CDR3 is CASSLEGQGSEAFF. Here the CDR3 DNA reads TGTGCCAGCAGCTTAGAGGGACAGGGGAGTGAAGCTTTCTTT. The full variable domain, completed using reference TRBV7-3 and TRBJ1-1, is GAGVSQTPSNKVTEKGKYVELRCDPISGHTALYWYRQSLGQGPEFLIYFQGTGAADDSGLPNDRFFAVRPEGSVSTLKIQRTERGDSAVYLCASSLEGQGSEAFFGQGTRLTVV.

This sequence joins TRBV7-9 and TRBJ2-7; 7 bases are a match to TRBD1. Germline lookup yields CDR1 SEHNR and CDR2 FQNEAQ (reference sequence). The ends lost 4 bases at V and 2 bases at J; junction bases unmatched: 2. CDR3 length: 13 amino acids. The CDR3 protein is CASSWGTAYEQYF. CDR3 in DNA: TGTGCCAGCAGCTGGGGGACAGCCTACGAGCAGTACTTC.

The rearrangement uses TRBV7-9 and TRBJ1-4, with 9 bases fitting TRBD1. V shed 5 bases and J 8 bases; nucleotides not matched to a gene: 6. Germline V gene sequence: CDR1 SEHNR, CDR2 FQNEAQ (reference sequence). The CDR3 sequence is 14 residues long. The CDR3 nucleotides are TGTGCCAGCAGCCCTTCAGACAGGGGGGAAAAACTGTTTTTT. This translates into CASSPSDRGEKLFF.

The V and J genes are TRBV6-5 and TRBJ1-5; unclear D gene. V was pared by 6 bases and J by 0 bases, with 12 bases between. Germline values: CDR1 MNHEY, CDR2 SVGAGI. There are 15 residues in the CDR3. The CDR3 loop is CASSLRVNSNQPQHF. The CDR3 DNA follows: TGTGCCAGCAGCTTACGTGTGAATAGCAATCAGCCCCAGCATTTT.